This paragraph covers one TCR beta chain sequence. This sample was taken from a study of control samples from healthy donors and cancer patients. Sequencing was performed with immunoSEQ multiplex PCR; in TCRdb, only in-frame clones are kept and a portion is missing. The sample lists some 150,000 clones, about 93% occurring once. The CDR3 is 17 amino acids. CDR1 and CDR2 (germline): SGHAT, FQNNGV. V shed 1 base and J shed 0 bases, with 13 bases lying between them. The source is a man in his fifties or sixties in good health. Sequencing was done on a sample of blood. The chain has TRBV11-2 and TRBJ2-1, with D perhaps TRBD2 (5 bases). This chain's CDR3 is CASSLGSGLHSYNEQFF. The CDR3 nucleotides read TGTGCCAGCAGCTTAGGAAGCGGACTCCACTCCTACAATGAGCAGTTCTTC.